This T cell receptor beta chain was identified in a study of blood T cell repertoires in COVID-19. Study summary: The United States, Italy and Spain were the sources of the acute and convalescent COVID-19 samples. Nucleic acid was either cDNA or gDNA, and it came from T cells, B-cell-depleted T cells, or PBMCs.

V gave up 3 bases and J gave up 9 bases; unmatched junction bases: 4. CDR3 length: 14 amino acids. Germline lookup yields CDR1 KGHSH and CDR2 LQKENI. Original processing methods: Quantification of nucleated cells was approximated via reference gene primer amplification. TCRdb's table, derived via immunoSEQ multiplex PCR, lists solely in-frame clones and lacks some. The D gene and trimming were derived from the DNA, and the V and J assignments and clone size from that table. The data show approximately 170,000 clones, approximately 83% seen once. Sequences were obtained from peripheral blood. The sequence derives from a man aged 50-59 years with active or convalescent COVID-19. This chain uses TRBV18 with TRBJ1-5, with 11 bases lining up with TRBD1. The CDR3 coding sequence is TGTGCCAGCTCACCGGGACAGGGGGAATGGCCCCAGCATTTT. It codes for CASSPGQGEWPQHF.